This T cell receptor beta chain was obtained from a study of CXCR3-negative and CXCR3-positive naive CD8 T cells. On the study more broadly: Libraries each contributed about 1.5 +/- 0.3 million TRB reads, for around 140 million in total.

Germline V CDR1 and CDR2: MRHNA, SNTAGT. CDR3 length: 15 residues. cDNA libraries for TRB were generated by 5' RACE incorporating UMI labels. TCRdb re-analyzed the 5' RACE reads; it lists each CDR3 protein once, without DNA. Its clone listing holds tens of thousands of distinct CDR3 sequences. The sample consisted of naive CXCR3- CD8+ T cells from blood. This sample's subset: CD45RO-CCR7+CD27+CD95- naive CD8+ T cells lacking CXCR3 (TNR3-). The source is a human donor in good health. Some clones in this sample may be carry-over from other donors' samples. The V call is TRBV6-4, the J call TRBJ2-1; the TCRdb D gene call, TRBD1, has no DNA to confirm it. CDR3 residues: CASGGGTGPYNEQFF.